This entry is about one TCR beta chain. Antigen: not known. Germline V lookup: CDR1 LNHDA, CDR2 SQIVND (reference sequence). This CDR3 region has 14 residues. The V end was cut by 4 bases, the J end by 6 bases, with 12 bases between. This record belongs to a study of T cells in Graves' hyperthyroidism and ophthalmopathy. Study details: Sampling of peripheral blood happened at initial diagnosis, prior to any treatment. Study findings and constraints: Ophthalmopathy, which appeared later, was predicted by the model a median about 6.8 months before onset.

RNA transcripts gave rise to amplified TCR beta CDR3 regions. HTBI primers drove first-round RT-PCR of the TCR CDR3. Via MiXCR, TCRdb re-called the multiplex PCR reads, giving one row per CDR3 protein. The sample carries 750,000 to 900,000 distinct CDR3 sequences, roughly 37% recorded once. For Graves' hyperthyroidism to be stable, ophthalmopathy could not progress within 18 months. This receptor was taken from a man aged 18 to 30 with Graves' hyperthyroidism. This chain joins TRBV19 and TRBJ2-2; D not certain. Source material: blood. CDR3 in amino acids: CASSKVSTAGELFF. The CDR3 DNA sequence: TGTGCCAGTAGTAAGGTTTCCACTGCCGGGGAGCTGTTTTTT.